The present T cell receptor beta chain was sequenced within a study of T cells after yellow fever vaccination. Study context: Fractions of low cell number were prepared using SMART-Seq v4 Ultra Low Input. Findings and limits, study-wide: Compared with primary, the secondary response was weaker and peaked at day 5, not 15. Re-detected after boosting: most primary clones, 95% to 98% of CD4 and 80% to 90% of CD8.

This clonotype has more than one count but fewer than ten. The antigen is unknown. Deletions cut 3 bases from V and 9 bases from J, with 21 bases between. CDR3 length: 15 amino acids. The germline V gene has CDR1 SQVTM and CDR2 ANQGSEA. MiXCR, applied by TCRdb to the 5' RACE reads, yields one record per CDR3 protein. Of hundreds of thousands of distinct CDR3 sequences listed, approximately 8% are singletons. The sequence derives from a man aged 18 to 30 who received the YFV17D yellow fever vaccine. The sequencing here drew on PBMCs, taken about 49 days after the first yellow fever vaccination. The rearrangement uses TRBV29-1 and TRBJ2-1; tentatively, D is TRBD2 (5 bases). CDR3: CSVEKSGLRVGEQFF. In DNA form, the CDR3 reads TGCAGCGTTGAGAAATCGGGGTTACGCGTCGGTGAGCAGTTCTTC.